This T cell receptor (beta chain) was sequenced during a study of T cell responses to AZD1222 COVID-19 vaccine. Across the whole study: The analysis combined second doses at about 4 or about 12 weeks.

Germline V lookup: CDR1 SGHVS, CDR2 FNYEAQ. The CDR3 is 15 amino acids. The V and J ends lost 5 bases and 5 bases, in that order; junction bases with no gene match: 7. Findings and caveats of the study: Donors were chiefly white British, with a greater number of females, and clonal diversity was perhaps underestimated.

TCRdb's copy holds only in-frame clones and misses some; the assay was immunoSEQ multiplex PCR. The sample has some 140,000 clones, 92% seen once. This clone was detected only once. As yet, its antigen is unknown. The sequences come from peripheral blood, collected on day 0 of AZD1222 vaccination. The V and J genes are TRBV7-6 and TRBJ2-2; 8 bases match TRBD1. The source of this sequence is an adult in good health. The CDR3 loop reads CASSAQGARTGELFF. For the CDR3, the DNA is TGTGCCAGCAGCGCCCAGGGGGCCAGAACCGGGGAGCTGTTTTTT. The full variable domain, in which reference TRBV7-6 and TRBJ2-2 provide the parts outside the CDR3, is GAGVSQSPRYKVTKRGQDVALRCDPISGHVSLYWYRQALGQGPEFLTYFNYEAQQDKSGLPNDRFSAERPEGSISTLTIQRTEQRDSAMYRCASSAQGARTGELFFGEGSRLTVL.